This T cell receptor beta chain was sequenced in a study of shared clonotypes between healthy human individuals. Notes on the study in general: Sharing across four donors was highest in naive CD4 (around 5%) and lowest in memory CD8 (about 0.4%).

Generated by immunoSEQ multiplex PCR, the TCRdb table keeps only in-frame clones and is missing some. Altogether 1.5 million to 2.5 million clones are present, about 95% being singletons, with the ten largest covering 1% to 1.5%. Trimming cost V 8 bases and J 0 bases, with 11 bases left between them. Germline V gene sequence: CDR1 LGHNA, CDR2 YNFKEQ. This CDR3 has 13 amino acids. CD45RO-negative cells were positively selected for CCR7, leaving out terminally differentiated effector memory CD45RA+ cells. Remarks on this clone: Its target is not known.

The TCR was taken from a man between 18 and 35 years old in good health. The sequenced material came from naive CD8+ T cells sorted from blood. This chain uses TRBV4-2 with TRBJ2-7; no clear D gene. The CDR3: CASESADSYEQYF. In DNA, the CDR3 is TGTGCCAGCGAATCGGCGGACTCCTACGAGCAGTACTTC.